This TCR beta chain came from a study of cytomegalovirus exposure and HLA in healthy donors. Study-wide findings and caveats: The authors listed 150 to 200 TCR beta chains as cytomegalovirus-associated. Later on, analysis showed that most CMV-associated TCR beta chains appeared to be HLA-restricted. A later analysis found TCR association rates differed by HLA locus, highest for DRB1 and lowest for HLA-C.

Germline loops: CDR1 MNHEY, CDR2 SMNVEV (reference sequence). The CDR3 extends over 14 amino acids. Trimming pared 4 bases from V and 10 bases from J, leaving 19 bases between. Donors likely had unrecorded immune exposures despite being nominally healthy when sampled. PCR employed 60 Vbeta and 13 Jbeta primers. Sequencing used immunoSEQ multiplex PCR; TCRdb keeps in-frame clones, though not all of them. The sample lists 150,000 to 200,000 clones, about 80% occurring once. Concerning this clone: What it recognizes is unknown.

The sequenced sample consisted of PBMCs. This sequence was found in a woman aged 45-65 years in good health and CMV-seropositive. The chain couples TRBV27 to TRBJ1-1; D might be TRBD1 (6 bases). The CDR3 loop reads CASSSIDRFSGAFF. CDR3 bases: TGTGCCAGCAGTTCGATCGACAGGTTCTCGGGAGCTTTCTTT.